This TCR beta chain was sequenced in a study of shared clonotypes between healthy human individuals. Study-level background: Ranging from 18 to 49 in age, donors were two women and three men.

Findings and limits, study-wide: Four donors had approximately 4.6% of their naive CD4 clonotypes in common. Relative to memory subsets, naive subsets generally showed larger estimated richness.

On this clone: Its target is unknown.

Authors' data handling: Because ImmunoSEQ provided only junction sequences with no quality scores, the filtering differed. TCRdb's copy holds only in-frame clones and misses some; the assay was immunoSEQ multiplex PCR. V and J calls and clone size come straight from that table; D and trimming were deduced from the DNA. The sample consists of millions of clones, approximately 95% of them appearing once. CDR3 length equals 16 residues. Trimming left V 7 bases short and J 1 base short, with 14 bases between. Looked up from germline, CDR1 is MDHEN and CDR2 is SYDVKM. Sample: naive CD4+ T cells from PBMCs. The subset denotes: CD45RA+ positively selected. The gene calls are TRBV28 and TRBJ2-6; D unclear. This receptor was taken from a young man in good health. Some clones in this sample may be carry-over from other donors' samples. CDR3 DNA sequence: TGTGCCAGCACTGTCGACGGCACTTCTGGGGCCAACGTCCTGACTTTC. Protein product: CASTVDGTSGANVLTF.